This T cell receptor beta chain was sequenced in a study of blood T cell repertoires in COVID-19. Study-wide background: Collection of acute and convalescent COVID-19 samples took place in the United States, Italy and Spain. Sample material is recorded as cDNA or gDNA derived from T cells, B-cell-depleted T cells, or PBMCs.

Original data processing: The authors estimated nucleated cell counts from reference gene primer amplification. This table comes from immunoSEQ multiplex PCR, and its TCRdb copy is limited to in-frame clones, with some not included. V and J calls and clone size follow that table, whereas D and trimming were derived from the DNA. The sample includes 150,000 to 200,000 clones, 81% of them seen just once. Recruited during active infection, patients (from Seattle) were subsequently followed longitudinally. The CDR3 extends over 16 amino acids. V gave up 4 bases and J gave up 2 bases, with 16 bases separating them. Germline values: CDR1 ENHRY, CDR2 SYGVKD.

This TCR came from a woman older than 75 with COVID-19, enrolled during active disease. The sequencing input was peripheral blood. The V call is TRBV10-3, the J call TRBJ2-3; tentative D call: TRBD2 (6 bases). The CDR3 sequence: CAISGNKASVTDTQYF. The CDR3 DNA sequence: TGTGCCATCAGTGGAAATAAAGCTAGCGTCACAGATACGCAGTATTTT.